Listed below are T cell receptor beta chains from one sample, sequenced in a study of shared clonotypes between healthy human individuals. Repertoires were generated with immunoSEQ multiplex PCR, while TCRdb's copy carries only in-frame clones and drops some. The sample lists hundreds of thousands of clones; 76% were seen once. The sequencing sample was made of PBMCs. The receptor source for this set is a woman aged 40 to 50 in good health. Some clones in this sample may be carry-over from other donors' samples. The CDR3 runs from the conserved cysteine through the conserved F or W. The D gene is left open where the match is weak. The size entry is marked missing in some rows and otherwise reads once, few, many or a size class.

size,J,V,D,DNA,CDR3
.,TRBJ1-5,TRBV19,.,TGTGCCAGTAGTATGGCGGGGGGCGGCTCTGGGCCCCAGCATTTT,CASSMAGGGSGPQHF
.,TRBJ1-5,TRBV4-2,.,TGTGCCAGCAGCCAAGATCAGAAGGGCCGGGGGAATCAGCCCCAGCATTTT,CASSQDQKGRGNQPQHF
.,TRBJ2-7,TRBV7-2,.,TGTGCCAGCAGCTTAGCCGCGGGCAGAAACTACGAGCAGTACTTC,CASSLAAGRNYEQYF
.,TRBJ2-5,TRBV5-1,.,TGCGCCAGCAGCAGCGGACAGCCACAAGAGACCCAGTACTTC,CASSSGQPQETQYF
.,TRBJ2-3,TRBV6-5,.,TGTGCCAGCAGTTCCCCGGGAGCAGATACGCAGTATTTT,CASSSPGADTQYF
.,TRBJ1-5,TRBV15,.,TGTGCCACCAGCAGACAAGGGGGGAACAATCAGCCCCAGCATTTT,CATSRQGGNNQPQHF
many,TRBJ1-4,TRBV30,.,TGTGCCTGGAGTGTGAGGACGGCCCCTGAAAAACTGTTTTTT,CAWSVRTAPEKLFF
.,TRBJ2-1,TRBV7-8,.,TGTGCCAGCAGCTTAGTAGGGTCTTCGGGCGGGATCTACAATGAGCAGTTCTTC,CASSLVGSSGGIYNEQFF
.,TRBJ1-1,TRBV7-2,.,TGTGCCAGCACTGTGTTAGCCTCCGAAGCTTTCTTT,CASTVLASEAFF
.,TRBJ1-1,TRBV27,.,TGTGCCAGCAGTTGGGCGGCGGATGTGAACACTGAAGCTTTCTTT,CASSWAADVNTEAFF
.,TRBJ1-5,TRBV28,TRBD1,TGTGCCAGCAGCGCGACAGGGTCGAGTAACCCGCCCCAGCATTTT,CASSATGSSNPPQHF
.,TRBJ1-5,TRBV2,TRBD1,TGTGCCAGCACTGGGGGGACAGGCAGTAGTCAGCCCCAGCATTTT,CASTGGTGSSQPQHF
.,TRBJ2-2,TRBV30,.,TGTGCCTGGAGTCGGACGAACACCGGGGAGCTGTTTTTT,CAWSRTNTGELFF
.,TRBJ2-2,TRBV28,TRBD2,TGTGCCAGCAGTACAAGACTAGCGGGAGTAGTGGTGGGCACCGGGGAGCTGTTTTTT,CASSTRLAGVVVGTGELFF
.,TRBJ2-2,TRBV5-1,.,TGCGCCAGCAGCTTGGGTACAGTGCCCGGGGAGCTGTTTTTT,CASSLGTVPGELFF
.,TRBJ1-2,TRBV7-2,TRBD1,TGTGCCGTAGGACAGGGGTATGGCTACACCTTC,CAVGQGYGYTF
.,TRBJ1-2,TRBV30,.,TGTGCCTGGACGGGTAGCAGGGACGGTGGCTACACCTTC,CAWTGSRDGGYTF
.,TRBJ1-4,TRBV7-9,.,TGTGCCAGCAGCTCGCCCCGTGGTGGGCAGGGCTCTTGGGAAAAACTGTTTTTT,CASSSPRGGQGSWEKLFF
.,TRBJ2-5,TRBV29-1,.,TGCAGCGTTGCAGTGGGTAGGGAGACCCAGTACTTC,CSVAVGRETQYF
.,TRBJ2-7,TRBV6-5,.,TGTGCCACCTTAAGGGTCACCCCCTACGAGCAGTACTTC,CATLRVTPYEQYF
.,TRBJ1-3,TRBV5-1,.,TGCGCCAGCAGCGTAACAGGGATGTCTGGAAACACCATATATTTT,CASSVTGMSGNTIYF
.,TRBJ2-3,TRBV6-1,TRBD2,TGTGCCGTCAGAGGGACTAGATCAGATACGCAGTATTTT,CAVRGTRSDTQYF
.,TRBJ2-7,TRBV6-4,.,TGTGCCGCCCATGGAGGTGCCTACGAGCAGTACTTC,CAAHGGAYEQYF
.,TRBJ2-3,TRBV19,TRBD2,TGTGCCAGTAGTATACGAAGGACGGCGGGGGGAACAGATACGCAGTATTTT,CASSIRRTAGGTDTQYF
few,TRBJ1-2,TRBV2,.,TGTGCCAGCAGTGAAGCGGGGCAGGACTATGGCTACACCTTC,CASSEAGQDYGYTF
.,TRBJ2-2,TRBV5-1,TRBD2,TGCGCCAGCAGCTTTGGGCTAGCGGGAGGCAACACCGGGGAGCTGTTTTTT,CASSFGLAGGNTGELFF
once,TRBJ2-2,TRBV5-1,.,TGCGCCAGCAGCTTGGCACCAGGGTTGGTCGGGGAGCTGTTTTTT,CASSLAPGLVGELFF
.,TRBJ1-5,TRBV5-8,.,TGTGCCAGCAGCTTGGTTGGGCTTATGGGTACGGGCAATCAGCCCCAGCATTTT,CASSLVGLMGTGNQPQHF
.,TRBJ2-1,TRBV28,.,TGTGCCAGCAGCCTAGGACGCCGGGGCTCCTACAATGAGCAGTTCTTC,CASSLGRRGSYNEQFF
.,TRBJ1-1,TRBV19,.,TGTGCCAGTAGTATAGGGGTCAGGGGAGCTGAAGCTTTCTTT,CASSIGVRGAEAFF
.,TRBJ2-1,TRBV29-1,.,TGCAGCGTTGTTCAGGTCCATGAGCAGTTCTTC,CSVVQVHEQFF
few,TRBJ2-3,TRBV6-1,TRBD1,TGTGCCAGCAGTGAAAGTCAGGGGGGCACAGATACGCAGTATTTT,CASSESQGGTDTQYF
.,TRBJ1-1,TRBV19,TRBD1,TGTGCCAGTAGTCCCGATGGAGGGGGCCGACCGAACACTGAAGCTTTCTTT,CASSPDGGGRPNTEAFF
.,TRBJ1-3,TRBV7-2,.,TGTGCCAGCAGCATAGGGCCCGGGGGTAAAGACACCATATATTTT,CASSIGPGGKDTIYF
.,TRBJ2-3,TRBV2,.,TGTGCCAGCAGAGAACTAGCAGATACGCAGTATTTT,CASRELADTQYF
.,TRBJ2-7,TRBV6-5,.,TGTGCCAGCAGGAAAGACAGGTCAAGTACCTACGAGCAGTACTTC,CASRKDRSSTYEQYF
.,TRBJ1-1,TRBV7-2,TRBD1,TGTGCCAGCAGCCCCAGGGGGGTGGCCGGCACTGAAGCTTTCTTT,CASSPRGVAGTEAFF
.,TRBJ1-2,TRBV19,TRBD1,TGTGCCAGCAAGCCAGGGGGCAGAGGCTACACCTTC,CASKPGGRGYTF
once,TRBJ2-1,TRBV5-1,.,TGCGCCAGCAGCTTGGAACAGACCTACAATGAGCAGTTCTTC,CASSLEQTYNEQFF
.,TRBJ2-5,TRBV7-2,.,TGTGCCAGCAGCTTAGAAGTAACGGGACTCCCCTATGAGAAGTACTTC,CASSLEVTGLPYEKYF
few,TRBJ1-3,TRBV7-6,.,TGTGCCAGCAGCTTAGCCTCTGGAAACACCATATATTTT,CASSLASGNTIYF
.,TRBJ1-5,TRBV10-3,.,TGTGCCATCAGTGAGTCGTTAACGGCTTATCAGCCCCAGCATTTT,CAISESLTAYQPQHF
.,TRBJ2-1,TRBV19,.,TGTGCCAGTAGTATTAGCCCAGGCGTGGTCTCCTACAATGAGCAGTTCTTC,CASSISPGVVSYNEQFF
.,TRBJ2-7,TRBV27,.,TGTGCCAGCAGCGAGGGGGGTCAGCCACACTACGAGCAGTACTTC,CASSEGGQPHYEQYF
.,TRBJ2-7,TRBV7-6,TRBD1,TGTGCCAGCAGCTCCCGGCCTGGACAGGTCCACGAGCAGTACTTC,CASSSRPGQVHEQYF
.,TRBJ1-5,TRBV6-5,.,TGTGCCAGCAGTTACACCACAGGGAGGCAGCCCCAGCATTTT,CASSYTTGRQPQHF
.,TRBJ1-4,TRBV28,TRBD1,TGTGCCAGCAGTTTAGTTTTCCGGACAGGGGGGGAAAAACTGTTTTTT,CASSLVFRTGGEKLFF
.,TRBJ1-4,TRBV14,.,TGTGCCAGCAGCCAAGCCCTGGGACGGACACATGAAAAACTGTTTTTT,CASSQALGRTHEKLFF
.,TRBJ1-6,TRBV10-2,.,TGCGCCAGCAGGGCGGGTAGGAGCTCCTATAATTCACCCCTCCACTTT,CASRAGRSSYNSPLHF
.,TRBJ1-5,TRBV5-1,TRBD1,TGCGCCAGCAGTCCCGGGACAGGGACCCAGCCCCAGCATTTT,CASSPGTGTQPQHF
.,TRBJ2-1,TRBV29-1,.,TGCAGCGTTGCCGACGTATGGGGGAATGAGCAGTTCTTC,CSVADVWGNEQFF
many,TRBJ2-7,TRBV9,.,TGTGCCAGCAGCGCCGGGAGCTCCTACGAGCAGTACTTC,CASSAGSSYEQYF
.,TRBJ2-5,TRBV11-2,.,TGTGCCAGCAGCCCACAGGTTCAAGAGACCCAGTACTTC,CASSPQVQETQYF
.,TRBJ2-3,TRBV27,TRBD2,TGTGCCAGCAGTTTCGGGAGGGCCTCAGATACGCAGTATTTT,CASSFGRASDTQYF
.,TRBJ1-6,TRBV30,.,TGTGCCTGGATCGGGGCCCCTGGTTCACCCCTCCACTTT,CAWIGAPGSPLHF